This T cell receptor (beta chain) was sequenced for a study of blood T cell repertoires in COVID-19. In the study overall: The samples span acute and convalescent COVID-19 from the United States, Italy and Spain.

Authors' processing steps: It was from reference gene primer amplification that nucleated cell counts were estimated. The data were produced by immunoSEQ multiplex PCR, yet TCRdb's version contains in-frame clones alone and is incomplete. V and J calls and clone size are as listed in that table; D and trimming were resolved from the DNA. The table includes roughly 29,000 clones, 80% to 90% detected once. This clonotype was obtained from an elderly woman with COVID-19, enrolled during active disease. Sequencing was done on a sample of peripheral blood.

CDR3 nucleotides: TGCGCCAGCAGTCAGGGGGAAAGAGTCTACAATGAGCAGTTCTTC. Protein product: CASSQGERVYNEQFF. This rearrangement joins TRBV5-1 to TRBJ2-1; 7 positions agree with TRBD1. Germline CDR1 and CDR2: SGHRS and YFSETQ. Trimming cost V 5 bases and J 3 bases; bases outside gene matches: 8. The CDR3 has 15 amino acids.